This TCR beta chain is drawn from a study of CD8 T cells in Susac syndrome. The RNA input was about 0.5 to 1 ug, and it was reverse transcribed with random hexamers. By means of immunoSEQ multiplex PCR, TCR beta CDR3 spanning 54 Vbeta and 13 Jbeta underwent amplification. Using its own MiXCR run on the immunoSEQ multiplex PCR reads, TCRdb lists one record per CDR3 protein. Among more than 70,000 distinct CDR3 sequences listed, approximately 95% were seen once. V was pared by 7 bases and J by 5 bases, with 9 bases between. Germline V gene sequence: CDR1 MNHEY, CDR2 SVGAGI. The CDR3 is 12 residues long. Sequencing targeted TCR beta in T cells from blood (CD8+ and CD4+).

Sequenced input: CD8+ T cells from PBMCs. The genes are TRBV6-5 and TRBJ2-1, with D unresolved. This TCR was sampled from a human donor in good health. The CDR3 reads CASTTVHNEQFF. The CDR3 DNA follows: TGTGCCAGCACCACAGTGCACAATGAGCAGTTCTTC.